Sequencing of this T cell receptor beta chain was carried out in a study of identical twins. The CDR3 sequence is 13 residues long. Per the germline V gene, CDR1 is MGHRA and CDR2 is YSYEKL. Trimming pared 4 bases from V and 13 bases from J, leaving 19 bases between. Each CDR3 protein is one row after TCRdb ran MiXCR on the 5' RACE reads. Among roughly 1.6 million distinct CDR3 sequences listed, about 31% were seen once. Source material: cord blood. The chain employs TRBV4-1 and TRBJ2-5; no clear D gene. The clonotype originates from a newborn girl in good health. The CDR3 DNA follows: TGCGCCAGCAGCCGGGTGGAAAAATACGAGCGGTACTTC. Translated: CASSRVEKYERYF.